These T cell receptor beta chains were read from a single sample in a study of Tregs in tolerant kidney transplant recipients. Profiled with immunoSEQ multiplex PCR; TCRdb holds only in-frame clones, not every one. The table has tens of thousands of clones, roughly 91% seen once. This material consisted of CD4+ T cells from blood (PBMCs), taken 24 months after the transplant. The receptors were gathered from a human patient who received a combined kidney and bone marrow transplant. Some T cells may be supplied by the graft donor. Both conserved end residues are part of each CDR3. Fields, in order: CDR3 DNA, CDR3 protein, J gene, V gene, clone size, D gene. A D gene is named only where the DNA matches it firmly. Some rows have no size entry. The others give once, few or many, or a class for an expanded clone.

CDR3 DNA: TGCGCCAGCAGCCCCCAGAAGGTTAGCGGGAGGGGAGATACGCAGTATTTT
CDR3 protein: CASSPQKVSGRGDTQYF
J gene: TRBJ2-3
V gene: TRBV4-1
clone size: NA
D gene: TRBD2

CDR3 DNA: TGTGCCAGCAGTCCCCCCCGTTGGACTAGCGGGAGCTACGAGCAGTACTTC
CDR3 protein: CASSPPRWTSGSYEQYF
J gene: TRBJ2-7
V gene: TRBV27
clone size: once
D gene: TRBD2

CDR3 DNA: TGTGCCAGCAGCTTAGGGTCTAGCTCCTACAATGAGCAGTTCTTC
CDR3 protein: CASSLGSSSYNEQFF
J gene: TRBJ2-1
V gene: TRBV7-2
clone size: NA
D gene: NA

CDR3 DNA: TGTGCCAGCAGCTACGGAGACCGAAAACTGTTTTTT
CDR3 protein: CASSYGDRKLFF
J gene: TRBJ1-4
V gene: TRBV7-9
clone size: NA
D gene: NA

CDR3 DNA: TGTGCCAGCAGCTTAACCCTAGCGGGGGACAACACCGGGGAGCTGTTTTTT
CDR3 protein: CASSLTLAGDNTGELFF
J gene: TRBJ2-2
V gene: TRBV7-6
clone size: NA
D gene: TRBD2

CDR3 DNA: TGTGCCAGTACCCTCACAGGGGGGGGTGGCTACACCTTC
CDR3 protein: CASTLTGGGGYTF
J gene: TRBJ1-2
V gene: TRBV19
clone size: few
D gene: TRBD1

CDR3 DNA: TGTGCCAGTCAGGGTACTACTTCACCGCTCCGCTCCTACGAGCAGTACTTC
CDR3 protein: CASQGTTSPLRSYEQYF
J gene: TRBJ2-7
V gene: TRBV5-6
clone size: NA
D gene: NA

CDR3 DNA: TGTGCCAGCAGCTATGACTTTAGCTCTGGAAACACCATATATTTT
CDR3 protein: CASSYDFSSGNTIYF
J gene: TRBJ1-3
V gene: TRBV9
clone size: NA
D gene: NA

CDR3 DNA: TGCGCCAGCAGCCAAGTGACCCGGGACAGGCACTCTGGGGCCAACGTCCTGACTTTC
CDR3 protein: CASSQVTRDRHSGANVLTF
J gene: TRBJ2-6
V gene: TRBV4-1
clone size: NA
D gene: TRBD1

CDR3 DNA: TGTGCCAGCAGCACCCAACTAGGACCAGATACGCAGTATTTT
CDR3 protein: CASSTQLGPDTQYF
J gene: TRBJ2-3
V gene: TRBV5-6
clone size: once
D gene: NA

CDR3 DNA: TGTGCCAGCAGCTTAAAGGCCCCTAGCGGGGGATACACAGATACGCAGTATTTT
CDR3 protein: CASSLKAPSGGYTDTQYF
J gene: TRBJ2-3
V gene: TRBV7-2
clone size: NA
D gene: TRBD2

CDR3 DNA: TGTGCCAGCAGCTTATTCGGGACTAGCCTCAATGAGCAGTTCTTC
CDR3 protein: CASSLFGTSLNEQFF
J gene: TRBJ2-1
V gene: TRBV7-2
clone size: NA
D gene: TRBD2

CDR3 DNA: TGTGCCAGCAGCTTTGGTAACGGGGGGGCCGGGGTTGAGCAGTTCTTC
CDR3 protein: CASSFGNGGAGVEQFF
J gene: TRBJ2-1
V gene: TRBV7-8
clone size: NA
D gene: TRBD2

CDR3 DNA: TGCGCCAGCAGCCAACCGGGACAGGGGGAATACGAGCAGTACTTC
CDR3 protein: CASSQPGQGEYEQYF
J gene: TRBJ2-7
V gene: TRBV4-1
clone size: NA
D gene: TRBD1

CDR3 DNA: TGTGCCAGCTCACCAGTGAGCGGGAGGGCCTTCCCTGAGCAGTTCTTC
CDR3 protein: CASSPVSGRAFPEQFF
J gene: TRBJ2-1
V gene: TRBV18
clone size: NA
D gene: TRBD2

CDR3 DNA: TGTGCCAGCAGTTACTCGAGCGGGAAAGCTAACTATGGCTACACCTTC
CDR3 protein: CASSYSSGKANYGYTF
J gene: TRBJ1-2
V gene: TRBV6-5
clone size: NA
D gene: NA

CDR3 DNA: TGTGCCAGCAGTGATGGGTCAGGGATCGAGCAGTACTTC
CDR3 protein: CASSDGSGIEQYF
J gene: TRBJ2-7
V gene: TRBV2
clone size: few
D gene: NA

CDR3 DNA: TGTGCCAGCAGTCCTCCGCAGGGGAGAGAAAAACTGTTTTTT
CDR3 protein: CASSPPQGREKLFF
J gene: TRBJ1-4
V gene: TRBV28
clone size: few
D gene: NA

CDR3 DNA: TGTGCCAGCAGCTCGAATAGCGGGAGAGGGGCCTACAATGAGCAGTTCTTC
CDR3 protein: CASSSNSGRGAYNEQFF
J gene: TRBJ2-1
V gene: TRBV5-4
clone size: NA
D gene: TRBD2

CDR3 DNA: TGTGCCATCAGTGAGACAGCCGGGACAGGGGCTGGCTACACCTTC
CDR3 protein: CAISETAGTGAGYTF
J gene: TRBJ1-2
V gene: TRBV10-3
clone size: NA
D gene: TRBD1

CDR3 DNA: TGTGCCAGCAGCTTTACTGACAGAGGCAACACCATATATTTT
CDR3 protein: CASSFTDRGNTIYF
J gene: TRBJ1-3
V gene: TRBV11-2
clone size: NA
D gene: NA

CDR3 DNA: TGTGCCAGCAGCGCCTCGGGAGGTTCCTACGAGCAGTACTTC
CDR3 protein: CASSASGGSYEQYF
J gene: TRBJ2-7
V gene: TRBV6-5
clone size: NA
D gene: TRBD2

CDR3 DNA: TGTGCCAGCAGCCCTACGGGGCTAGCGGGTTCCTACAATGAGCAGTTCTTC
CDR3 protein: CASSPTGLAGSYNEQFF
J gene: TRBJ2-1
V gene: TRBV9
clone size: NA
D gene: TRBD2

CDR3 DNA: TGTGCCAGCAGTGGCTGGACTAGGAACACAGATACGCAGTATTTT
CDR3 protein: CASSGWTRNTDTQYF
J gene: TRBJ2-3
V gene: TRBV27
clone size: NA
D gene: TRBD2

CDR3 DNA: TGTGCCAGTAGTGGGGCTCAGGGGTATGAAAAACTGTTTTTT
CDR3 protein: CASSGAQGYEKLFF
J gene: TRBJ1-4
V gene: TRBV19
clone size: NA
D gene: NA

CDR3 DNA: TGTGCCAGCAGCTTCACACTAGGGACAGGGTCCTATGGCTACACCTTC
CDR3 protein: CASSFTLGTGSYGYTF
J gene: TRBJ1-2
V gene: TRBV7-9
clone size: once
D gene: TRBD1

CDR3 DNA: TGTGCCAGTAGTATCCGGGGGGGCTACACCTTC
CDR3 protein: CASSIRGGYTF
J gene: TRBJ1-2
V gene: TRBV19
clone size: NA
D gene: NA

CDR3 DNA: TGTGCCAGCAGCCAAGCCGGGACAGGAGATCAGCCCCAGCATTTT
CDR3 protein: CASSQAGTGDQPQHF
J gene: TRBJ1-5
V gene: TRBV4-2
clone size: NA
D gene: TRBD1

CDR3 DNA: TGCGCCAGCAGCCAGGGGAGGAACACTGAAGCTTTCTTT
CDR3 protein: CASSQGRNTEAFF
J gene: TRBJ1-1
V gene: TRBV4-3
clone size: NA
D gene: NA

CDR3 DNA: TGTGCCAGCAGCCGGGACAGGGGGTTGTCACCCCTCCACTTT
CDR3 protein: CASSRDRGLSPLHF
J gene: TRBJ1-6
V gene: TRBV6-4
clone size: once
D gene: TRBD1

CDR3 DNA: TGTGCCAGCAGTTACCTGGACACCACTGGAAACACCATATATTTT
CDR3 protein: CASSYLDTTGNTIYF
J gene: TRBJ1-3
V gene: TRBV6-6
clone size: few
D gene: NA

CDR3 DNA: TGTGCCAGCAGTTATCAGGGTTCGAACACTGAAGCTTTCTTT
CDR3 protein: CASSYQGSNTEAFF
J gene: TRBJ1-1
V gene: TRBV6-6
clone size: NA
D gene: NA

CDR3 DNA: TGTGCCAGCAGCAGCGGGGGGACTGCGACAGATACGCAGTATTTT
CDR3 protein: CASSSGGTATDTQYF
J gene: TRBJ2-3
V gene: TRBV6-9
clone size: NA
D gene: TRBD2

CDR3 DNA: TGTGCCTGGAGTAGGGGATTCGCGCAAATTAACTATGGCTACACCTTC
CDR3 protein: CAWSRGFAQINYGYTF
J gene: TRBJ1-2
V gene: TRBV30
clone size: NA
D gene: NA

CDR3 DNA: TGTGCCTGGAGCGAACTTTACAGGGTGGGCTCCTACGAGCAGTACTTC
CDR3 protein: CAWSELYRVGSYEQYF
J gene: TRBJ2-7
V gene: TRBV30
clone size: NA
D gene: NA

CDR3 DNA: TGCGCCAGCAGCCAACCCGGGACAGGGGCACCCACGGCCAACGTCCTGACTTTC
CDR3 protein: CASSQPGTGAPTANVLTF
J gene: TRBJ2-6
V gene: TRBV4-1
clone size: NA
D gene: TRBD1

CDR3 DNA: TGCGCCAGCAGCACCGGACAGGGCGGCCAGCCCCAGCATTTT
CDR3 protein: CASSTGQGGQPQHF
J gene: TRBJ1-5
V gene: TRBV5-1
clone size: once
D gene: TRBD1

CDR3 DNA: TGTGCCAGCTCACCGGATCTAGCGGGAGTTGCGTACGAGCAGTACTTC
CDR3 protein: CASSPDLAGVAYEQYF
J gene: TRBJ2-7
V gene: TRBV18
clone size: NA
D gene: TRBD2

CDR3 DNA: TGTGCCAGCAGTTTTGGCGGGGGGTATGGCTACACCTTC
CDR3 protein: CASSFGGGYGYTF
J gene: TRBJ1-2
V gene: TRBV28
clone size: NA
D gene: NA

CDR3 DNA: TGCGCCAGCAGCTGGGACAGGCCGCGAGTGGGATACCAAGAGACCCAGTACTTC
CDR3 protein: CASSWDRPRVGYQETQYF
J gene: TRBJ2-5
V gene: TRBV5-1
clone size: NA
D gene: TRBD1

CDR3 DNA: TGTGCCAGCAGCTTGTCAGGCTCGAACACTGAAGCTTTCTTT
CDR3 protein: CASSLSGSNTEAFF
J gene: TRBJ1-1
V gene: TRBV11-3
clone size: NA
D gene: NA

CDR3 DNA: TGTGCCAGCAGCGAATACTACGAGCAGTACTTC
CDR3 protein: CASSEYYEQYF
J gene: TRBJ2-7
V gene: TRBV6-1
clone size: NA
D gene: NA

CDR3 DNA: TGTGCCAGCAGCTTACAATCCACCGGGGAGCTGTTTTTT
CDR3 protein: CASSLQSTGELFF
J gene: TRBJ2-2
V gene: TRBV7-3
clone size: NA
D gene: NA

CDR3 DNA: TGTGCCAGCAGTTTATGGGTGGGGGGACGCCGAGAGACCCAGTACTTC
CDR3 protein: CASSLWVGGRRETQYF
J gene: TRBJ2-5
V gene: TRBV28
clone size: NA
D gene: NA

CDR3 DNA: TGCGCCAGCAGCCAAGGGGGACTAGCGGGGGGGACGATGAGGTACGAGCAGTACTTC
CDR3 protein: CASSQGGLAGGTMRYEQYF
J gene: TRBJ2-7
V gene: TRBV4-1
clone size: NA
D gene: TRBD2

CDR3 DNA: TGCGCCAGATTCTATCCGGGGGTATGTGCTGGAGATACGCAGTATTTT
CDR3 protein: CARFYPGVCAGDTQYF
J gene: TRBJ2-3
V gene: TRBV5-1
clone size: NA
D gene: NA

CDR3 DNA: TGTGCCAGCAGCTTAGCGGCGGGGGGCCCTCGGGAGACCCAGTACTTC
CDR3 protein: CASSLAAGGPRETQYF
J gene: TRBJ2-5
V gene: TRBV7-9
clone size: NA
D gene: TRBD2

CDR3 DNA: TGCGCCAGCAGCCAAGACACGCGGGGGGGCAATCAGCCCCAGCATTTT
CDR3 protein: CASSQDTRGGNQPQHF
J gene: TRBJ1-5
V gene: TRBV4-3
clone size: NA
D gene: NA

CDR3 DNA: TGCGCCAGCAGCCAAGACACAGGGGTCTATGGCTACACCTTC
CDR3 protein: CASSQDTGVYGYTF
J gene: TRBJ1-2
V gene: TRBV4-3
clone size: NA
D gene: TRBD1

CDR3 DNA: TGTGCCAGCAGCGGTCCAGGGGTAAGGAAGAGTGGCTACACCTTC
CDR3 protein: CASSGPGVRKSGYTF
J gene: TRBJ1-2
V gene: TRBV11-3
clone size: NA
D gene: NA